This T cell receptor (beta chain) was found in a study of T cells after somatic rescue of genetic block. Germline loops: CDR1 MDHEN, CDR2 SYDVKM. The CDR3 has 13 residues. Trimming took 7 bases from V and 7 from J, leaving 13 bases between them. Sequencing used immunoSEQ multiplex PCR; TCRdb keeps in-frame clones, though not all of them. The data contain under 150,000 clones, about 89% of them seen just once; the ten biggest clones take up about 1.5%. The J gene is TRBJ1-4, the V gene TRBV28; the D gene is possibly TRBD1 (6 bases). The sample taken for sequencing was peripheral blood mononuclear cells (PBMCs). The clonotype was recovered from a woman between 18 and 29 years old. In nucleotides, the CDR3 is TGTGCCAGCAAAGGGGGACGTTTTGAAAAACTGTTTTTT. Residues: CASKGGRFEKLFF.